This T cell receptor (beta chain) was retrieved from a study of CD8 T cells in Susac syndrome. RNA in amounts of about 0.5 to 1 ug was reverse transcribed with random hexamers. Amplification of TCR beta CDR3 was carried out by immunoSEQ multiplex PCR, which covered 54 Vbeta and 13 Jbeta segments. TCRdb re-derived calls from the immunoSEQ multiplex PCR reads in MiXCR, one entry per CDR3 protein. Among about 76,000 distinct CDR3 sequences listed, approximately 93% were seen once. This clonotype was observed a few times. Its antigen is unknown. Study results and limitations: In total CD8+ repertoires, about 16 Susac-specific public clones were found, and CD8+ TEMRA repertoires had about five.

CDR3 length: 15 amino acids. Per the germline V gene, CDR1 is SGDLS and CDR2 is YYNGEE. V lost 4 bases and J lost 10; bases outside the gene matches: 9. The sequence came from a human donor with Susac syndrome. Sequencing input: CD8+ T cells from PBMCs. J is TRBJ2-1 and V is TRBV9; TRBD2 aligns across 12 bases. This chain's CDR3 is CASSQTSGSGGEQFF. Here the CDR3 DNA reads TGTGCCAGCAGCCAGACTAGCGGGAGTGGGGGAGAGCAGTTCTTC.